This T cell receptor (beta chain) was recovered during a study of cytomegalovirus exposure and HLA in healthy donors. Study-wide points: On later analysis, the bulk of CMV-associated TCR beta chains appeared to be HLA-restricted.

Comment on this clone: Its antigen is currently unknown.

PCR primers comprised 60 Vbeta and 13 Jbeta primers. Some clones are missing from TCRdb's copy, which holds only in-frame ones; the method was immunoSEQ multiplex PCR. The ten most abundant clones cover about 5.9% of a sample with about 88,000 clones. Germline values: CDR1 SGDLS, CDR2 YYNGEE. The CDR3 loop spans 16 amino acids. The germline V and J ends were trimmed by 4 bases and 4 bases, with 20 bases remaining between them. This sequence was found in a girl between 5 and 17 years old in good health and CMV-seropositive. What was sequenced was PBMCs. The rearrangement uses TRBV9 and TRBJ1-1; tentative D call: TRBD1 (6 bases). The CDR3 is CASSPPQGRGGTEAFF. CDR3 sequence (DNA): TGTGCCAGCAGCCCCCCCCAGGGGAGGGGTGGCACTGAAGCTTTCTTT.